This T cell receptor beta chain was sequenced during a study of CD8+CD57+ T cells in acquired aplastic anemia. Study-wide context: Recorded DNA amounts for sorted CD4+ and CD8+ cells had an average of 3.2 ug.

Template material for TCR beta VDJ and CDR3 profiling consisted of genomic DNA. One entry per CDR3 protein, called by TCRdb with MiXCR from the reads. This table has 200,000 to 250,000 distinct CDR3 sequences, roughly two thirds appearing once. The germline CDR1 and CDR2 sequences are SGHTA and FQGNSA. The CDR3 covers 15 residues. Trimming shortened V by 6 bases and J by 1 base, and 16 bases separated the two germline ends. Whoever was chosen for sequencing had shown CD8+CD57+ cell expansion by flow cytometry. J is TRBJ2-7 and V is TRBV7-2; D uncertain. The clonotype comes from a human donor with aplastic anemia. The sequencing input was sorted CD4+, CD8+, or CD8+CD57+ T cells (not recorded which) from PBMCs. CDR3 in amino acids: CASRPRWPSSYEQYF. The CDR3 DNA sequence: TGTGCCAGCAGACCAAGGTGGCCCTCATCCTACGAGCAGTACTTC.